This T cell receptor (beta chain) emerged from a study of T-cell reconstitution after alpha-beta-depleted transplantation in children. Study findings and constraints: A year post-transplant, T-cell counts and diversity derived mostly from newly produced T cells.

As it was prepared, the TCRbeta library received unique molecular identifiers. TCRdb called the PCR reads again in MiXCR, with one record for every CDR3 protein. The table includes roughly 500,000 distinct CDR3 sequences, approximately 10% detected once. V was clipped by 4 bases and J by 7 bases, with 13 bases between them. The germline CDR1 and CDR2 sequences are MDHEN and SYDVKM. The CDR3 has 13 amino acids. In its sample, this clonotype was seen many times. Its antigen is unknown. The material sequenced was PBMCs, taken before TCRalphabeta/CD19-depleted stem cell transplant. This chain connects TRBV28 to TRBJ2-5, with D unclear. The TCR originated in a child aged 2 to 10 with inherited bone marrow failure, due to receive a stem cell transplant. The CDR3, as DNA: TGTGCCAGCAGTTCAGGAACCTCCGGGACCCAGTACTTC. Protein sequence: CASSSGTSGTQYF.